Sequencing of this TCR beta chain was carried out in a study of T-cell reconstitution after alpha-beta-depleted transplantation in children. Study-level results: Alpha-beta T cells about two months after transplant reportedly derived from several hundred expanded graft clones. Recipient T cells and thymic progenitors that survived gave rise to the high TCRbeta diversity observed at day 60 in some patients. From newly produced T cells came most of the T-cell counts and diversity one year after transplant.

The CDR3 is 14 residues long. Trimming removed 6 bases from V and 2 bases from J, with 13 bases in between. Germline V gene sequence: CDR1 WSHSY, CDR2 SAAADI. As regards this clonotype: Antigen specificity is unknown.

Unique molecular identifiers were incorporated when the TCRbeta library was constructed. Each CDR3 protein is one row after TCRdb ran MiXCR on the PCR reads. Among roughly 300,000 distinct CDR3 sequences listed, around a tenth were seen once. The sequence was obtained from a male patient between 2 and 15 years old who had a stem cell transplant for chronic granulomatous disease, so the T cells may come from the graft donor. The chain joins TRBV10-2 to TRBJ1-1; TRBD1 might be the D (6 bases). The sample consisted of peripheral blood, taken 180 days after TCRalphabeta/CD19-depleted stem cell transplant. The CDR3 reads CASRFQGLNTEAFF. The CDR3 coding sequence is TGCGCCAGCAGATTCCAGGGGCTAAACACTGAAGCTTTCTTT.